The next 24 T cell receptor beta chains were all read from a single sample in a study of response to subunit inactivated influenza vaccine. TCRdb itself ran the RT-PCR reads through MiXCR, one entry per CDR3 protein. The sample holds about 700,000 distinct CDR3 sequences; approximately 15% are singletons and the top ten take 6% to 7%. The source was PBMCs from blood, collected around two weeks before vaccination. Receptors originate from a man over 45 who received an inactivated influenza vaccine.

The chain is built from TRBV29-1 and TRBJ2-1, with 8 positions matching TRBD2. Germline loops: CDR1 SQVTM, CDR2 ANQGSEA. The CDR3 totals 14 residues. J was trimmed by 5 bases and V by 4 bases; bases with no gene match: 7. This CDR3 reads CSVAQTSENNEQFF. DNA for the CDR3: TGCAGCGTTGCGCAGACTAGCGAGAACAATGAGCAGTTCTTC.

This clonotype was counted a few times. The chain uses TRBV7-3 and TRBJ2-1; the D gene is possibly TRBD2 (6 bases). Deletions cut 1 base from V and 0 bases from J, with 10 bases between. CDR1 SGHTA and CDR2 FQGTGA come from the germline V gene. The CDR3 contains 16 residues. CDR3 in amino acids: CASSLRGGNSYNEQFF. The DNA of the CDR3 is TGTGCCAGCAGCTTAAGGGGCGGGAACTCCTACAATGAGCAGTTCTTC. The full variable domain, completed using reference TRBV7-3 and TRBJ2-1, is GAGVSQTPSNKVTEKGKYVELRCDPISGHTALYWYRQSLGQGPEFLIYFQGTGAADDSGLPNDRFFAVRPEGSVSTLKIQRTERGDSAVYLCASSLRGGNSYNEQFFGPGTRLTVL.

This clonotype was counted a few times. V usage is TRBV6-4 and J usage is TRBJ2-1; weak D call: TRBD2 (5 bases). Germline-derived CDR1 and CDR2 are MRHNA and SNTAGT. Deletions cut 3 bases from V and 9 bases from J, with 9 bases between. CDR3 length: 12 residues. CDR3 DNA: TGTGCCAGCAGTGAGAGGGCGGGTGAGCAGTTCTTC. Translated, it gives CASSERAGEQFF.

The rearrangement uses TRBV20-1 and TRBJ1-2, with a weak D call TRBD1 (6 bases). Trimming cost V 3 bases and J 0 bases, with 8 bases left between them. The V gene's germline CDR1 is DFQATT and CDR2 SNEGSKA (reference sequence). The CDR3 is 13 amino acids. CDR3 coding DNA: TGCAGTGCTAGGGACAGTGCTAACTATGGCTACACCTTC. Amino acid sequence: CSARDSANYGYTF.

This clonotype was seen more than once but under ten times. The rearrangement uses TRBV9 and TRBJ2-1; 7 bases map to TRBD2. V shed 0 bases and J 7 bases; nucleotides not matched to a gene: 10. This CDR3 spans 16 amino acids. Germline assignment: CDR1 SGDLS and CDR2 YYNGEE. CDR3 sequence: CASSVGAGLGLNEQFF. In DNA form, the CDR3 reads TGTGCCAGCAGCGTAGGCGCAGGACTAGGGCTAAATGAGCAGTTCTTC. The full variable domain, its missing parts supplied by reference TRBV9 and TRBJ2-1, is DSGVTQTPKHLITATGQRVTLRCSPRSGDLSVYWYQQSLDQGLQFLIQYYNGEERAKGNILERFSAQQFPDLHSELNLSSLELGDSALYFCASSVGAGLGLNEQFFGPGTRLTVL.

The chain recombines TRBV30 with TRBJ2-7; TRBD2 matches 8 bases. CDR3 size: 14 residues. The germline V gene encodes CDR1 GTSNPN and CDR2 SVGIG (reference sequence). With V trimmed by 0 bases and J by 4 bases, 5 bases remained unmatched. For the CDR3, the DNA is TGTGCCTGGAGTGTGAACGGGGGGGGTTACGAGCAGTACTTC. Amino acids: CAWSVNGGGYEQYF.

The V call is TRBV12-3 or TRBV12-4, the J call TRBJ2-7; D may correspond to TRBD1 or TRBD2 (5 bases each). The CDR3 spans 13 residues. Trimming shortened V by 8 bases and J by 2 bases, and 13 bases separated the two germline ends. The CDR3: CASARDQTYEQYF. The CDR3 bases are TGTGCCAGCGCCCGGGACCAAACCTACGAGCAGTACTTC.

Only a few counts were recorded for this clonotype. The chain has TRBV6-1 and TRBJ1-2; 7 nucleotides agree with TRBD1. V shed 3 bases and J 2 bases; nucleotides not matched to a gene: 6. Germline values: CDR1 MNHNS, CDR2 SASEGT. The CDR3 runs to 15 residues. CDR3 nucleotide sequence: TGTGCCAGCAGTGAGAGCCTGGGACAGAACTATGGCTACACCTTC. It specifies CASSESLGQNYGYTF.

At least ten counts were recorded for this clonotype. The chain recombines TRBV3-1 with TRBJ1-1; D not resolved. Germline CDR1 and CDR2: LGHDT and YNNKEL (reference sequence). The CDR3 is 12 residues long. The ends were cut back, 2 bases at V and 8 bases at J, with 9 bases in the middle. This CDR3 reads CASSQPPGEAFF. As DNA, the CDR3 is TGTGCCAGCAGCCAACCCCCGGGGGAAGCTTTCTTT.

The CDR3 loop reads CASSLIGLRDEQFF. The CDR3 DNA reads TGTGCCAGCAGCTTAATCGGGCTGAGGGATGAGCAGTTCTTC. The chain recombines TRBV7-6 with TRBJ2-1, with D perhaps TRBD2 (5 bases). The CDR3 spans 14 residues. V gave up 2 bases and J gave up 8 bases, with 13 bases separating them. Germline values: CDR1 SGHVS, CDR2 FNYEAQ.

This clonotype was seen only a few times. J is TRBJ2-7 and V is TRBV9; 8 bases align to TRBD1. Germline lookup yields CDR1 SGDLS and CDR2 YYNGEE. V gave up 0 bases and J gave up 2 bases; unmatched junction bases: 4. The CDR3 is 15 residues long. CDR3: CASSVDAGGTYEQYF. CDR3 bases: TGTGCCAGCAGCGTAGACGCAGGGGGCACCTACGAGCAGTACTTC.

The genes are TRBV28 and TRBJ1-5; no definite D call. V lost 1 base, J lost 4 bases, and 11 bases lay in between. The germline CDR1 and CDR2 sequences are MDHEN and SYDVKM. CDR3 length equals 15 residues. The DNA of the CDR3 is TGTGCCAGCAGTTTATTAACGGGGAGGAATCAGCCCCAGCATTTT. As protein: CASSLLTGRNQPQHF.

The chain joins TRBV11-2 to TRBJ2-3; D possibly corresponds to TRBD2 (6 bases). This CDR3 spans 13 amino acids. Germline V gene data show CDR1 as SGHAT and CDR2 as FQNNGV. V shed 1 base and J shed 8 bases, with 10 bases lying between them. CDR3 loop: CASSLVRESTQYF. CDR3 bases: TGTGCCAGCAGCTTAGTACGGGAGAGTACGCAGTATTTT.

This clonotype appeared a few times. The V gene is TRBV5-8, the J gene TRBJ2-2; 9 bases fit TRBD2. Trimming at V came to 3 bases and at J to 6 bases, leaving 6 bases not matched to a gene. The CDR3 sequence is 15 residues long. Germline CDR1 reads SGHTS; CDR2 reads YDEGEE. The CDR3 sequence is CASSYGGRAAGELFF. The CDR3 DNA reads as TGTGCCAGCAGCTACGGCGGGAGGGCCGCCGGGGAGCTGTTTTTT.

The rearrangement uses TRBV2 and TRBJ1-1; D perhaps matches TRBD1 (6 bases). The V end lost 4 bases, the J end lost 8 bases, and 14 bases lay between the germline ends. The CDR3 is 13 residues long. Germline-derived CDR1 and CDR2 are SNHLY and FYNNEI. The CDR3 is CASSGERGAEAFF. DNA for the CDR3: TGTGCCAGCAGTGGGGAGAGGGGGGCGGAAGCTTTCTTT.

Remarks on this clonotype: Germline is not matched at one junction end, which may reflect a read error. The chain uses TRBV14 and TRBJ1-1; D may be TRBD1 (5 bases). Germline values: CDR1 SGHDN, CDR2 FVKESK. This CDR3 region has 13 residues. The CDR3 nucleotides read TGTGCCAGCAGCCATTTTGGGGGGACCCTAAGAATCTTT. Translated: CASSHFGGTLRIF.

The genes are TRBV7-8 and TRBJ2-7; D remains ambiguous. V lost 4 bases and J lost 2, with 18 bases in between. Germline V CDR1 and CDR2: SGHVS, FQNEAQ. The CDR3 spans 16 residues. The CDR3 sequence is CASSSPLGDVPYEQYF. The CDR3 DNA follows: TGTGCCAGCAGCTCCCCTTTGGGTGACGTCCCCTACGAGCAGTACTTC.

The chain uses TRBV7-9 and TRBJ2-3; no firm D call. V was clipped by 4 bases and J by 6 bases, with 20 bases between them. CDR1 is SEHNR, CDR2 FQNEAQ, per germline (reference sequence). The CDR3 totals 16 residues. CDR3 DNA: TGTGCCAGCAGCTCCCCCCCGGAGAGAGGCCGGGATACGCAGTATTTT. Protein sequence: CASSSPPERGRDTQYF.

The chain has TRBV20-1 and TRBJ1-6; maybe TRBD1 (6 bases). This CDR3 has 14 residues. Germline V gene sequence: CDR1 DFQATT, CDR2 SNEGSKA (reference sequence). The CDR3 sequence: CSPGTFRGNSPLHF. DNA for the CDR3: TGCAGCCCCGGGACTTTCAGGGGCAATTCACCCCTCCACTTT.

The CDR3 loop reads CASSFPGENYGYTF. DNA for the CDR3: TGTGCCAGCAGTTTCCCGGGGGAGAACTATGGCTACACCTTC. The V gene is TRBV28, the J gene TRBJ1-2, with TRBD1 as a possible D gene (5 bases). CDR1 and CDR2 from the germline V gene are MDHEN and SYDVKM. The CDR3 covers 14 residues. The V gene lost 3 bases and the J gene lost 2 bases, with 10 bases spanning the gap.

This chain uses TRBV5-1 with TRBJ2-3, with D possibly being TRBD1 (6 bases). CDR1 is SGHRS, CDR2 YFSETQ, per germline. Between the trimmed V and J ends, which lost 4 bases and 6 bases, there was a span of 15 bases. CDR3 length equals 14 residues. CDR3 region: CASSLRQVADTQYF. The CDR3 DNA reads TGCGCCAGCAGCCTAAGACAGGTGGCGGATACGCAGTATTTT.

At least ten counts were recorded for this clonotype. This chain links TRBV29-1 with TRBJ1-4, with D possibly being TRBD1 (5 bases). Trimming removed 6 bases at V and 0 bases at J, with 17 bases between. This CDR3 is 16 amino acids long. Germline loops: CDR1 SQVTM, CDR2 ANQGSEA. The CDR3 protein is CSVRSTASATNEKLFF. The CDR3 DNA follows: TGCAGCGTCCGATCGACAGCCTCTGCAACTAATGAAAAACTGTTTTTT.

This clonotype was counted between two and nine times. This chain links TRBV6-1 with TRBJ2-2; TRBD2 agrees at 10 bases. There are 15 residues in the CDR3. The V and J ends lost 5 bases and 3 bases, in that order; junction bases with no gene match: 3. The germline CDR1 and CDR2 sequences are MNHNS and SASEGT. The CDR3 sequence: CASSRLAGDTGELFF. In DNA, the CDR3 is TGTGCCAGCAGTCGGCTAGCGGGAGACACCGGGGAGCTGTTTTTT.

This chain joins TRBV11-2 and TRBJ2-7, with 7 nucleotides matching TRBD1. After removal of 7 bases from V and 6 bases from J, the junction contained 6 bases not matched to a gene. The CDR3 is made up of 12 amino acids. Germline CDR1 is SGHAT and CDR2 is FQNNGV. CDR3 DNA: TGTGCCAGCACCGACAGGGCCCCCGAGCAGTACTTC. The encoded protein is CASTDRAPEQYF.